Each of the 16 T cell receptor beta chains below was sequenced from the same sample in a study of T cell responses to AZD1222 COVID-19 vaccine. Sequenced by immunoSEQ multiplex PCR; TCRdb stores in-frame clones only, minus some. The sample contains about 130,000 clones, 92% of which appear only once. This sample comprised peripheral blood, obtained 28 days after the second AZD1222 dose. The receptors come from an adult who received the AZD1222 COVID-19 vaccine.

This clone was seen a few times. The chain carries TRBV6-2 or TRBV6-3 and TRBJ1-1, with unresolved D. Germline loops: CDR1 MNHEY, CDR2 SVGEGT. V lost 2 bases and J 2 bases, leaving 12 bases between the germline ends. The CDR3 consists of 15 residues. The CDR3: CASSYPTAINTEAFF. CDR3 coding DNA: TGTGCCAGCAGTTACCCCACAGCGATCAACACTGAAGCTTTCTTT.

V gene TRBV30 combines with J gene TRBJ2-5, with D possibly being TRBD1 or TRBD2 (6 bases each). The CDR3 runs to 16 residues. V lost 2 bases and J 3 bases, leaving 19 bases between the germline ends. CDR1 GTSNPN and CDR2 SVGIG come from the germline V gene (reference sequence). For the CDR3, the DNA is TGTGCCTGGAGTCTCCCTCGGAGGAGGGGGAAAGAGACCCAGTACTTC. Translated: CAWSLPRRRGKETQYF.

The chain has TRBV28 and TRBJ1-2; D is possibly TRBD1 (5 bases). The CDR3 covers 17 residues. The V gene's germline CDR1 is MDHEN and CDR2 SYDVKM. The V end lost 8 bases, the J end lost 4 bases, and 26 bases lay between the germline ends. CDR3 protein: CASLNQGVGRRSYGYTF. Written as DNA, the CDR3 is TGTGCCAGCCTAAACCAAGGGGTCGGGCGCCGAAGCTATGGCTACACCTTC.

The DNA for the CDR3 is TGTGCCAGCTCACAGGGGACGGATATCTACGAGCAGTACTTC. It yields the protein CASSQGTDIYEQYF. The rearrangement joins TRBV18 to TRBJ2-7, with D possibly being TRBD1 or TRBD2 (5 bases each). CDR1 is KGHSH and CDR2 is LQKENI in the germline V gene. The CDR3 is 14 residues long. Trimming stripped 4 bases from V and 3 bases from J, with 13 bases between.

The CDR3 protein is CASATGLSGNTIYF. For the CDR3, the DNA is TGTGCTAGTGCTACAGGGCTCTCTGGAAACACCATATATTTT. The chain is built from TRBV12-5 and TRBJ1-3; TRBD1 might be the D (6 bases). The CDR3 sequence is 14 residues long. CDR1 LGHNT and CDR2 FRNRAP come from the germline V gene. V gave up 7 bases and J gave up 0 bases, with 10 bases separating them.

This chain connects TRBV19 to TRBJ1-5; a possible D gene is TRBD1 (6 bases). The germline V gene encodes CDR1 LNHDA and CDR2 SQIVND (reference sequence). V lost 4 bases to trimming and J lost 2 bases, with 15 bases between them. CDR3 size: 16 residues. The DNA of the CDR3 is TGTGCCAGTAGTAGGGGTCCAGGGGACGGCAATCAGCCCCAGCATTTT. This encodes CASSRGPGDGNQPQHF.

CDR3 sequence: CSASPLAGSQFF. The DNA of the CDR3 is TGCAGTGCTAGTCCCCTAGCGGGGTCGCAGTTCTTC. V usage is TRBV20-1 and J usage is TRBJ2-1, with 9 bases matching TRBD2. The CDR3 length is 12 residues. The germline gives CDR1 DFQATT, CDR2 SNEGSKA (reference sequence). Trimming cost V 3 bases and J 12 bases; bases outside gene matches: 6.

The rearrangement joins TRBV12-3 or TRBV12-4 to TRBJ2-5; D gene unclear. V was pared by 5 bases and J by 2 bases, with 3 bases between. The CDR3 spans 11 residues. The CDR3 coding sequence is TGTGCCAGCAGTCAACAAGAGACCCAGTACTTC. Encoded protein: CASSQQETQYF.

The chain uses TRBV4-3 and TRBJ1-1; D uncertain. The CDR3 has 14 amino acids. The ends were cut back, 0 bases at V and 10 bases at J, with 15 bases in the middle. Per the germline V gene, CDR1 is LGHNA and CDR2 is YSLEER. The CDR3 protein is CASSQDQALRGAFF. CDR3 DNA: TGCGCCAGCAGCCAAGATCAGGCCCTTCGTGGAGCTTTCTTT.

V is TRBV10-2 and J is TRBJ1-2, with TRBD1 matching 8 bases. This CDR3 spans 13 amino acids. Losses at the gene ends were 8 bases for V and 4 bases for J; bases not matched to a gene: 6. Germline V CDR1 and CDR2: WSHSY, SAAADI. The CDR3 DNA follows: TGCGCCAGCGGGACAGGCGAGATCTATGGCTACACCTTC. This gives the protein CASGTGEIYGYTF.

The J gene is TRBJ1-1, the V gene TRBV9; TRBD1 matches at 8 bases. This CDR3 is built from 15 residues. The J segment lost 5 bases and the V segment lost 0 bases, leaving 6 bases of the junction unmatched. CDR1 SGDLS and CDR2 YYNGEE come from the germline V gene. CDR3 in amino acids: CASSVGQGPGTEAFF. CDR3 sequence (DNA): TGTGCCAGCAGCGTAGGACAGGGGCCGGGGACTGAAGCTTTCTTT.

J is TRBJ2-7 and V is TRBV5-5, with unresolved D. The CDR3 is made up of 12 amino acids. V was trimmed by 2 bases and J by 3 bases, leaving 6 bases between them. CDR1 is SGHKS and CDR2 is YYEKEE in the germline V gene (reference sequence). The DNA of the CDR3 is TGTGCCAGCAGCTTCTCCGTCTACGAGCAGTACTTC. Translation gives CASSFSVYEQYF.

This rearrangement joins TRBV7-8 to TRBJ2-7; 9 nucleotides agree with TRBD1. The trim removed 5 bases at V and 2 bases at J, leaving 4 bases unmatched. CDR3 length: 14 residues. The germline gives CDR1 SGHVS, CDR2 FQNEAQ. The CDR3: CASSRRDRAYEQYF. CDR3 coding DNA: TGTGCCAGCAGCCGGCGGGACAGGGCCTACGAGCAGTACTTC.

The chain carries TRBV19 and TRBJ2-3, with D possibly matching TRBD2 (5 bases). Germline CDR1 LNHDA, CDR2 SQIVND (reference sequence). This CDR3 spans 16 amino acids. V was pared by 6 bases and J by 2 bases, with 18 bases between. CDR3 protein: CASRSRGYSHTDTQYF. CDR3 sequence (DNA): TGTGCCAGTAGGTCCCGAGGGTACTCGCACACAGATACGCAGTATTTT.

The table lists this clone with a count of one. This chain links TRBV11-2 with TRBJ1-1; TRBD1 might be the D (6 bases). There are 15 residues in the CDR3. Germline-derived CDR1 and CDR2 are SGHAT and FQNNGV. V lost 5 bases and J lost 3, with 16 bases in between. CDR3 loop: CASSRTGLSDTEAFF. The CDR3 DNA reads as TGTGCCAGCAGCCGAACAGGGTTGTCGGACACTGAAGCTTTCTTT.

The J gene is TRBJ2-1, the V gene TRBV24-1, with 12 nucleotides matching TRBD2. The V segment lost 4 bases and the J segment 6 bases; nucleotides outside the gene matches: 6. Germline V gene lookup returns CDR1 KGHDR and CDR2 SFDVKD. The CDR3 is made up of 16 amino acids. CDR3 loop: CATSDPTSGRGNEQFF. CDR3 bases: TGTGCCACCAGTGACCCGACTAGCGGGAGAGGCAATGAGCAGTTCTTC.